The 17 T cell receptor beta chains in this list originate from one sample, sequenced in a study of cytomegalovirus exposure and HLA in healthy donors. The PCR contained 60 Vbeta and 13 Jbeta primers. Here immunoSEQ multiplex PCR was the method, and the copy in TCRdb shows in-frame clones only, minus some. This sample yields some 150,000 clones, of which roughly 64% are seen a single time; 3% belongs to the top ten. Material for sequencing was PBMCs. The receptors stem from a woman in her 30s in good health and CMV-seropositive.

V usage is TRBV5-1 and J usage is TRBJ2-2, with a tentative D call TRBD2 (6 bases). The V end lost 2 bases, the J end lost 6 bases, and 23 bases lay between the germline ends. The CDR3 totals 18 residues. Germline V CDR1 and CDR2: SGHRS, YFSETQ. CDR3 in DNA: TGCGCCAGCAGCTTATTACTAGCCTCTCTAACTTTACCCGGGGAGCTGTTTTTT. Residues: CASSLLLASLTLPGELFF.

The chain has TRBV2 and TRBJ2-1; tentatively, D is TRBD2 (6 bases). V was trimmed by 4 bases and J by 6 bases, leaving 13 bases between them. This CDR3 is built from 14 residues. CDR1 is SNHLY and CDR2 is FYNNEI in the germline V gene. The CDR3 loop reads CASSVSLASNEQFF. CDR3 sequence (DNA): TGTGCCAGCAGTGTTTCGCTAGCGAGCAATGAGCAGTTCTTC.

This clone turned up a few times. The chain employs TRBV19 and TRBJ1-2, with D perhaps matching TRBD1 (5 bases). The CDR3 has 14 residues. Germline V lookup: CDR1 LNHDA, CDR2 SQIVND (reference sequence). Trimming removed 4 bases at V and 4 bases at J, with 13 bases between. This CDR3 is CASSTFGTVYGYTF. CDR3 bases: TGTGCCAGTAGTACCTTCGGGACTGTCTATGGCTACACCTTC.

This chain joins TRBV28 and TRBJ2-7; 10 bases agree with TRBD1. V lost 2 bases and J lost 0; bases outside the gene matches: 1. The germline V gene encodes CDR1 MDHEN and CDR2 SYDVKM. The CDR3 spans 15 residues. The CDR3 sequence: CASSLRDRGSYEQYF. The CDR3 DNA reads as TGTGCCAGCAGTTTACGGGACAGGGGCTCCTACGAGCAGTACTTC.

V and J are TRBV7-2 and TRBJ1-1; a possible D gene is TRBD1 (6 bases). The CDR3 has 13 amino acids. The V end was cut by 5 bases, the J end by 3 bases, with 10 bases between. Germline V gives CDR1 SGHTA, CDR2 FQGNSA. CDR3 amino acids: CASSMTGDTEAFF. CDR3 nucleotide sequence: TGTGCCAGCAGCATGACAGGTGACACTGAAGCTTTCTTT.

In nucleotides, the CDR3 is TGCGCCAGCAGCCTCCGGGACTCCTTTGGCTACGAGCAGTACTTC. Protein sequence: CASSLRDSFGYEQYF. V gene TRBV4-1 combines with J gene TRBJ2-7, with TRBD2 as a possible D gene (6 bases). V lost 4 bases, J lost 3 bases, and 16 bases lay in between. The CDR3 loop spans 15 amino acids. From germline, CDR1 is MGHRA and CDR2 YSYEKL.

This clone occurred once. The chain joins TRBV4-1 to TRBJ1-2; D gene uncertain. This CDR3 is 16 amino acids long. The ends were cut back, 1 base at V and 1 base at J, with 13 bases in the middle. Germline V gene lookup returns CDR1 MGHRA and CDR2 YSYEKL. The CDR3 nucleotides are TGCGCCAGCAGCCAAGTTCCACAGCTTTATAACTATGGCTACACCTTC. Protein sequence: CASSQVPQLYNYGYTF.

The chain joins TRBV7-9 to TRBJ2-1; TRBD2 aligns across 9 bases. The CDR3 extends over 16 amino acids. V trimming: 7 bases; J trimming: 0 bases; junction bases outside the gene matches: 7. Germline V gene sequence: CDR1 SEHNR, CDR2 FQNEAQ (reference sequence). The CDR3 DNA reads as TGTGCCAGCAAGTGGGATAGCGGGAGCTCCTACAATGAGCAGTTCTTC. It yields the protein CASKWDSGSSYNEQFF.

This chain uses TRBV5-5 with TRBJ2-1, with 9 bases lining up with TRBD2. This CDR3 region has 15 residues. The ends lost 4 bases at V and 8 bases at J; junction bases unmatched: 10. Germline lookup yields CDR1 SGHKS and CDR2 YYEKEE (reference sequence). The CDR3 loop reads CASSLASGVFDEQFF. In nucleotides, the CDR3 is TGTGCCAGCAGCCTGGCTAGCGGGGTCTTCGATGAGCAGTTCTTC.

The chain links TRBV19 to TRBJ2-6; TRBD1 is a possible D gene (5 bases). V was pared by 6 bases and J by 1 base, with 13 bases between. In germline, CDR1 is LNHDA, CDR2 SQIVND (reference sequence). CDR3 size: 16 residues. The CDR3: CASSPWPGSGANVLTF. The CDR3 DNA follows: TGTGCCAGTAGCCCCTGGCCAGGGTCTGGGGCCAACGTCCTGACTTTC.

J is TRBJ2-7 and V is TRBV28, with 9 positions matching TRBD1. The V gene's germline CDR1 is MDHEN and CDR2 SYDVKM. This CDR3 has 15 amino acids. The J segment lost 1 base and the V segment lost 3 bases, leaving 4 bases of the junction unmatched. CDR3 DNA: TGTGCCAGCAGTTTTGCGGGACAGGGTTCCTACGAGCAGTACTTC. Translated, it gives CASSFAGQGSYEQYF.

The chain carries TRBV11-2 and TRBJ2-7; D might be TRBD1 (6 bases). The CDR3 runs to 14 residues. Trimming took off 0 bases at V and 2 bases at J, with 8 bases between the two ends. Germline CDR1 and CDR2: SGHAT and FQNNGV. The chain's CDR3 is CASSLEKGAYEQYF. CDR3 DNA: TGTGCCAGCAGCTTAGAAAAGGGGGCCTACGAGCAGTACTTC.

J is TRBJ2-3 and V is TRBV7-9; D is unclear. Trimming stripped 3 bases from V and 1 base from J, with 5 bases between. The CDR3 is made up of 13 amino acids. In germline, CDR1 is SEHNR, CDR2 FQNEAQ (reference sequence). This CDR3 is CASSFSGTDTQYF. CDR3 bases: TGTGCCAGCAGCTTCTCAGGCACAGATACGCAGTATTTT.

The rearrangement uses TRBV6-6 and TRBJ1-1, with D perhaps TRBD1 (5 bases). Germline assignment: CDR1 MNHNY and CDR2 SVGAGI (reference sequence). Trimming pared 2 bases from V and 4 bases from J, leaving 14 bases between. The CDR3 has 15 amino acids. In nucleotides, the CDR3 is TGTGCCAGCAGTTACATCTGGGGCGGGAGCACTGAAGCTTTCTTT. Its protein is CASSYIWGGSTEAFF.

V is TRBV15 and J is TRBJ2-7; D gene unclear. V was pared by 0 bases and J by 4 bases, with 7 bases between. Germline CDR1 and CDR2: LNHNV and YYDKDF (reference sequence). The CDR3 totals 13 residues. The CDR3 nucleotides read TGTGCCACCAGCAGAGATGGTAGATACGAGCAGTACTTC. This translates into CATSRDGRYEQYF.

The V call is TRBV4-2, the J call TRBJ2-7; 8 nucleotides line up with TRBD2. The trim removed 1 base at V and 5 bases at J, leaving 16 bases unmatched. Germline CDR1 and CDR2: LGHNA and YNFKEQ. This CDR3 spans 18 amino acids. CDR3: CASSQVSRTSWVKNEQYF. The CDR3, as DNA: TGTGCCAGCAGCCAAGTCTCTAGGACTAGCTGGGTTAAAAACGAGCAGTACTTC.

This clone was counted only a few times. V usage is TRBV30 and J usage is TRBJ1-1; tentatively, D is TRBD1 (6 bases). The CDR3 runs 13 residues. Trimming cost V 8 bases and J 2 bases, with 15 bases left between them. Germline V gene sequence: CDR1 GTSNPN, CDR2 SVGIG (reference sequence). The DNA for the CDR3 is TGTGCCCGGGGGAGGGGACATAACACTGAAGCTTTCTTT. This encodes CARGRGHNTEAFF.